These 5 T cell receptor beta chains share one sample of origin, sequenced in a study of molecular identifiers for immune sequencing clone quantification. TCRdb reanalysed the PCR reads using MiXCR and keeps one entry per CDR3 protein. The sample has approximately 550,000 distinct CDR3 sequences, about a fifth seen once. Material for sequencing was naive CD8+ T cells from blood, with Jurkat cell RNA spiked in. Subset: FACS-sorted CD8+CD4-CCR7+CD45RA+ naive T cells. The receptors come from a human donor in good health. Some libraries in this study had Jurkat cell RNA spiked in.

The CDR3 DNA is TGTGCCAGCAGCTTGGGCCAGGGCCTATCTTACAATGAGCAGTTCTTC. It yields the protein CASSLGQGLSYNEQFF. The rearrangement links TRBV5-6 to TRBJ2-1; a possible D gene is TRBD1 (5 bases). V lost 0 bases and J 4 bases, leaving 14 bases between the germline ends. This CDR3 has 16 amino acids. Germline V lookup: CDR1 SGHDT, CDR2 YYEEEE. Variable domain in full (rest from reference TRBV5-6 and TRBJ2-1): DAGVTQSPTHLIKTRGQQVTLRCSPKSGHDTVSWYQQALGQGPQFIFQYYEEEERQRGNFPDRFSGHQFPNYSSELNVNALLLGDSALYLCASSLGQGLSYNEQFFGPGTRLTVL.

The CDR3 bases are TGTGCCAGCAGCTCACTGAGGACTAGCCCAAGGGAGACGTCCGGGGAGCTGTTTTTT. Translated: CASSSLRTSPRETSGELFF. This chain joins TRBV11-2 and TRBJ2-2; 8 bases are shared with TRBD2. V lost 4 bases to trimming and J lost 6 bases; unmatched junction nucleotides: 19. The CDR3 extends over 19 amino acids. CDR1 and CDR2 from the germline V gene are SGHAT and FQNNGV.

Details on this clonotype: A much larger clone differs by one base, so this may be a read error. V usage is TRBV20-1 and J usage is TRBJ2-2, with D unclear. This CDR3 has 15 residues. CDR1 is DFQATT and CDR2 is SNEGSKA in the germline V gene (reference sequence). The CDR3 DNA is TGCAGTGTTAGAGATCTCCAGGAAAGTACCGGGGAGCTGTTTTTT. This translates into CSVRDLQESTGELFF.

The rearrangement joins TRBV4-2 to TRBJ1-4; D is undetermined. The CDR3 contains 14 residues. V lost 0 bases to trimming and J lost 5 bases, with 7 bases between them. Germline-derived CDR1 and CDR2 are LGHNA and YNFKEQ. For the CDR3, the DNA is TGTGCCAGCAGCCAAGAGGACCTCAATGAAAAACTGTTTTTT. As protein: CASSQEDLNEKLFF.

The rearrangement links TRBV4-2 to TRBJ1-2; D unresolved. CDR1 is LGHNA, CDR2 YNFKEQ, per germline. CDR3 length: 14 residues. Trimming left V 5 bases short and J 7 bases short, with 17 bases between. The CDR3 reads CASSSPLGFFGYTF. In DNA, the CDR3 is TGTGCCAGCAGCTCGCCGTTGGGTTTTTTTGGCTACACCTTC.